These 31 T cell receptor beta chains were sequenced from one sample in a study of cytotoxic CD8 clonotypes in ibrutinib-treated CLL. The protocol was immunoSEQ multiplex PCR, while the TCRdb copy is restricted to in-frame clones and leaves out a portion. Of some 150,000 clones listed, 60% to 80% are singletons. This material consisted of PBMCs, taken after 12 months of ibrutinib treatment. The source of these receptors is a human donor with chronic lymphocytic leukemia.

This chain links TRBV5-1 with TRBJ2-5; 8 positions match TRBD2. Unmatched junction bases numbered 11, after V lost 4 bases and J lost 3 bases. The germline gives CDR1 SGHRS, CDR2 YFSETQ. This CDR3 comprises 16 residues. As DNA, the CDR3 is TGCGCCAGCAGCCCCACCGTCTCGGGGGGGAAAGAGACCCAGTACTTC. Encoded protein: CASSPTVSGGKETQYF.

V and J are TRBV18 and TRBJ2-5, with D hard to call. V was shortened by 0 bases and J by 5 bases, with 7 bases between the two germline ends. The CDR3 length is 13 residues. In germline, CDR1 is KGHSH, CDR2 LQKENI. The CDR3 protein is CASSPPARETQYF. CDR3 in DNA: TGTGCCAGCTCACCACCCGCCAGGGAGACCCAGTACTTC.

The chain couples TRBV5-5 to TRBJ2-5; either TRBD1 or TRBD2 may supply D (5 bases each). The CDR3 loop spans 13 amino acids. Trimming took 1 base from V and 5 from J, leaving 9 bases between them. Per the germline V gene, CDR1 is SGHKS and CDR2 is YYEKEE (reference sequence). The CDR3 region is CASSLTGTETQYF. The CDR3 nucleotides are TGTGCCAGCAGCTTGACGGGGACGGAGACCCAGTACTTC.

The chain employs TRBV30 and TRBJ1-1; tentative D call: TRBD1 (6 bases). This CDR3 comprises 17 residues. CDR1 is GTSNPN, CDR2 SVGIG, per germline (reference sequence). V was pared by 4 bases and J by 1 base, with 22 bases between. Written as DNA, the CDR3 is TGTGCCTGGACGGTGTTTTGGGGGGGCGGCGGGAACACTGAAGCTTTCTTT. This gives the protein CAWTVFWGGGGNTEAFF.

CDR3 nucleotide sequence: TGTGCCATCAGTGGGGGCGTAGGGCTTGAAGCTTTCTTT. Protein product: CAISGGVGLEAFF. The gene calls are TRBV10-3 and TRBJ1-1, with D perhaps matching TRBD1 (5 bases). V gave up 4 bases and J gave up 7 bases, with 13 bases separating them. There are 13 residues in the CDR3. From germline, CDR1 is ENHRY and CDR2 SYGVKD.

This chain uses TRBV7-3 with TRBJ2-3; D is possibly TRBD1 or TRBD2 (5 bases each). Deletions cut 5 bases from V and 4 bases from J, with 13 bases between. CDR1 and CDR2 from the germline V gene are SGHTA and FQGTGA. The CDR3 has 14 residues. The chain's CDR3 is CASSLGTVPDTQYF. The CDR3 DNA reads TGTGCCAGCAGCCTGGGGACCGTTCCAGATACGCAGTATTTT.

The chain has TRBV28 and TRBJ2-7, with D perhaps being TRBD1 or TRBD2 (5 bases each). Trimming pared 3 bases from V and 1 base from J, leaving 10 bases between. This CDR3 contains 14 residues. Germline CDR1 reads MDHEN; CDR2 reads SYDVKM. The CDR3 here is CASSLGDGSYEQYF. As DNA, the CDR3 is TGTGCCAGCAGTTTGGGGGACGGGTCCTACGAGCAGTACTTC.

For this clone: At one of its ends the junction is not consistent with the germline gene, which may arise from a read error. The chain is built from TRBV5-4 and TRBJ1-5; D not resolved. The CDR3 has 13 residues. From germline, CDR1 is SGHNT and CDR2 YYREEE (reference sequence). The CDR3 loop is CASSLDSNQPQHF. The CDR3, as DNA: TGTGCCAGCAGTTTGGACAGCAATCAGCCCCAGCATTTT.

This clone was recorded once. In DNA, the CDR3 is TGTGCCAGCAGCCTAGGGACAGGGCTGGAGACCCAGTACTTC. The encoded protein is CASSLGTGLETQYF. The chain uses TRBV4-2 and TRBJ2-5; 9 bases are a match to TRBD1. The CDR3 has 14 residues. CDR1 and CDR2 from the germline V gene are LGHNA and YNFKEQ. With V trimmed by 4 bases and J by 5 bases, 5 bases remained unmatched.

A remark on this clone: Possible read error: a much larger clone is one base away. The sample holds other DNA sequences that translate to the same CDR3. This rearrangement joins TRBV7-2 to TRBJ1-3; perhaps TRBD1 as D (5 bases). This CDR3 is 14 amino acids long. V was trimmed by 3 bases and J by 0 bases, leaving 6 bases between them. Germline V gives CDR1 SGHTA, CDR2 FQGNSA. The CDR3 reads CASSLGGSGNTIYF. In DNA, the CDR3 is TGTGCCAGCAGCTTGGGGGGCTCTGGAAACACCATATATTTT.

The chain employs TRBV5-6 and TRBJ1-5, with unresolved D. The V gene's germline CDR1 is SGHDT and CDR2 YYEEEE. The CDR3 extends over 12 amino acids. V was trimmed by 3 bases and J by 5 bases, leaving 6 bases between them. The CDR3 loop is CASSSPYQPQHF. The CDR3 DNA reads as TGTGCCAGCAGCTCTCCTTATCAGCCCCAGCATTTT.

The rearrangement links TRBV28 to TRBJ1-1, with a weak D call TRBD1 (6 bases). V lost 3 bases and J 5 bases, leaving 10 bases between the germline ends. CDR1 and CDR2 from the germline V gene are MDHEN and SYDVKM. The CDR3 covers 13 residues. CDR3 region: CASSLGGATEAFF. The CDR3 nucleotides are TGTGCCAGCAGTTTGGGGGGCGCGACTGAAGCTTTCTTT.

CDR3 nucleotide sequence: TGTGCCAGCAGCTTAAGTACAGGGGATGGGGAGACCCAGTACTTC. Translating gives CASSLSTGDGETQYF. V is TRBV7-7 and J is TRBJ2-5; 7 nucleotides agree with TRBD1. V shed 2 bases and J 5 bases; nucleotides not matched to a gene: 8. The CDR3 is 15 residues long. Germline V lookup: CDR1 SSHAT, CDR2 FNYEAQ (reference sequence).

V gene TRBV9 combines with J gene TRBJ1-4; no clear D gene. V was clipped by 3 bases and J by 10 bases, with 16 bases between them. Germline V gene sequence: CDR1 SGDLS, CDR2 YYNGEE. The CDR3 runs 14 residues. CDR3 sequence: CASSGREGRGKLFF. CDR3 nucleotide sequence: TGTGCCAGCAGCGGGAGGGAGGGTCGCGGAAAACTGTTTTTT.

The genes are TRBV9 and TRBJ2-7; 10 positions agree with TRBD2. The CDR3 has 16 amino acids. Trimming cost V 0 bases and J 5 bases; bases outside gene matches: 8. In germline, CDR1 is SGDLS, CDR2 YYNGEE. The CDR3 sequence: CASSVGVAGGSNEQYF. The CDR3 nucleotides read TGTGCCAGCAGCGTAGGCGTAGCGGGAGGTTCTAACGAGCAGTACTTC.

This sequence joins TRBV9 and TRBJ1-2, with D unresolved. Trimming took 4 bases from V and 6 from J, leaving 13 bases between them. Germline CDR1 reads SGDLS; CDR2 reads YYNGEE. The CDR3 spans 13 residues. CDR3 nucleotide sequence: TGTGCCAGCAGCCCGCCGTTTATGGATGGCTACACCTTC. This gives the protein CASSPPFMDGYTF.

V gene TRBV5-1 combines with J gene TRBJ2-7; 9 bases are a match to TRBD1. CDR3 size: 17 residues. Trimming cost V 0 bases and J 4 bases; bases outside gene matches: 11. Per germline, CDR1 SGHRS and CDR2 YFSETQ. Here the CDR3 reads CASSLVGGQGRSYEQYF. The CDR3 nucleotides read TGCGCCAGCAGCTTGGTCGGGGGACAGGGACGATCTTACGAGCAGTACTTC. Filled out from reference TRBV5-1 and TRBJ2-7, the complete variable domain reads KAGVTQTPRYLIKTRGQQVTLSCSPISGHRSVSWYQQTPGQGLQFLFEYFSETQRNKGNFPGRFSGRQFSNSRSEMNVSTLELGDSALYLCASSLVGGQGRSYEQYFGPGTRLTVT.

The chain combines TRBV6-1 with TRBJ1-1, with 8 bases matching TRBD1. Per germline, CDR1 MNHNS and CDR2 SASEGT. The CDR3 covers 15 residues. V shed 2 bases, J shed 1 base, and the junction held 3 bases outside the gene matches. DNA of the CDR3: TGTGCCAGCAGTGAATGGGGGACAGGGAACACTGAAGCTTTCTTT. It codes for CASSEWGTGNTEAFF.

The chain uses TRBV6-1 and TRBJ2-5, with TRBD2 matching 7 bases. J lost 4 bases, V lost 4 bases, and 9 bases had no gene match. CDR1 and CDR2 (germline): MNHNS, SASEGT. There are 15 residues in the CDR3. CDR3 in DNA: TGTGCCAGCAGTGGGGGCTCCTCGGGGGGAGAGACCCAGTACTTC. Translating it yields CASSGGSSGGETQYF.

CDR3 nucleotides: TGTGCCAGTAGTATTACAGGAAACAATCAGCCCCAGCATTTT. Residues: CASSITGNNQPQHF. This sequence joins TRBV19 and TRBJ1-5, with D tentatively TRBD1 (5 bases). The CDR3 extends over 14 amino acids. Germline assignment: CDR1 LNHDA and CDR2 SQIVND (reference sequence). With 3 bases removed from V and 3 bases from J, the gap between germline ends came to 9 bases.

CDR3: CASSIDLGGGAGEQFF. CDR3 sequence (DNA): TGTGCCAGTAGTATAGATCTAGGCGGGGGGGCCGGGGAGCAGTTCTTC. The chain combines TRBV19 with TRBJ2-1; 9 bases align to TRBD2. The CDR3 spans 16 residues. The V segment lost 0 bases and the J segment 10 bases; nucleotides outside the gene matches: 10. In germline, CDR1 is LNHDA, CDR2 SQIVND (reference sequence).

This clone was recorded only once. The gene calls are TRBV4-1 and TRBJ1-2; D is perhaps TRBD1 (5 bases). The CDR3 runs 14 residues. The V gene's germline CDR1 is MGHRA and CDR2 YSYEKL. Trimming left V 4 bases short and J 5 bases short, with 14 bases between. The CDR3 loop is CASSLRGPGYGYTF. The DNA of the CDR3 is TGCGCCAGCAGCCTAAGGGGCCCGGGGTATGGCTACACCTTC.

The V call is TRBV18, the J call TRBJ2-2; no clear D gene. The CDR3 has 14 amino acids. The ends were cut back, 2 bases at V and 7 bases at J, with 11 bases in the middle. The germline V gene has CDR1 KGHSH and CDR2 LQKENI. CDR3 protein: CASSPIEGFGELFF. Written as DNA, the CDR3 is TGTGCCAGCTCACCAATTGAAGGGTTCGGGGAGCTGTTTTTT.

This clone was detected a few times. The V call is TRBV19, the J call TRBJ2-2, with D perhaps given as TRBD1 or TRBD2 (6 bases each). This CDR3 region has 14 residues. V lost 7 bases to trimming and J lost 2 bases, with 11 bases between them. Germline V gene lookup returns CDR1 LNHDA and CDR2 SQIVND (reference sequence). The CDR3 loop is CASIAGHNTGELFF. The CDR3 DNA is TGTGCCAGTATTGCGGGACATAACACCGGGGAGCTGTTTTTT.

This chain joins TRBV27 and TRBJ1-1, with unresolved D. Trimming removed 2 bases at V and 3 bases at J, with 10 bases between. This CDR3 has 14 amino acids. Per germline, CDR1 MNHEY and CDR2 SMNVEV (reference sequence). In DNA form, the CDR3 reads TGTGCCAGCAGTTTAAGTCAGATTTACACTGAAGCTTTCTTT. Its translation: CASSLSQIYTEAFF.

This chain connects TRBV4-3 to TRBJ2-1; a possible D gene is TRBD2 (6 bases). This CDR3 has 13 amino acids. Germline values: CDR1 LGHNA, CDR2 YSLEER. Deletions cut 4 bases from V and 8 bases from J, with 12 bases between. The chain's CDR3 is CASSRQTRDEQFF. The CDR3 region has the DNA TGCGCCAGCAGCCGCCAGACTAGGGATGAGCAGTTCTTC.

J is TRBJ2-1 and V is TRBV9, with 10 nucleotides matching TRBD2. The length of the CDR3 is 15 residues. V shed 3 bases and J 8 bases; nucleotides not matched to a gene: 8. CDR1 and CDR2 from the germline V gene are SGDLS and YYNGEE. CDR3 sequence (DNA): TGTGCCAGCAGCGGTCGGGCTAGCGGGAGCGATGAGCAGTTCTTC. Translated: CASSGRASGSDEQFF.

This chain connects TRBV27 to TRBJ1-2; D is undetermined. Trimming removed 5 bases at V and 8 bases at J, with 27 bases between. Germline loops: CDR1 MNHEY, CDR2 SMNVEV (reference sequence). This CDR3 has 17 residues. In DNA, the CDR3 is TGTGCCAGCAGTAAAGGTGAGCCTTATTCAGGCGACGACGGCTACACCTTC. Encoded protein: CASSKGEPYSGDDGYTF.

This clone appeared a few times. The chain couples TRBV18 to TRBJ1-4; D is possibly TRBD1 (6 bases). V dropped 2 bases and J dropped 3 bases, with 10 bases sitting between them. CDR1 and CDR2 from the germline V gene are KGHSH and LQKENI. The CDR3 has 15 amino acids. CDR3 protein: CASSPGQNPNEKLFF. The CDR3 DNA reads TGTGCCAGCTCACCAGGACAGAATCCTAATGAAAAACTGTTTTTT.

The rearrangement links TRBV28 to TRBJ2-7; no clear D gene. Germline lookup yields CDR1 MDHEN and CDR2 SYDVKM. This CDR3 comprises 14 residues. V shed 3 bases and J shed 6 bases, with 15 bases lying between them. For the CDR3, the DNA is TGTGCCAGCAGTTTTGGCCCCCCCCCGCTCGAGCAGTACTTC. It encodes CASSFGPPPLEQYF.

This chain links TRBV7-3 with TRBJ2-6, with 9 bases matching TRBD2. Trimming took 1 base from V and 0 from J; bases not matched to a gene: 7. In germline, CDR1 is SGHTA, CDR2 FQGTGA. This CDR3 has 19 amino acids. The CDR3 is CASSLIPGLASSGANVLTF. The CDR3 coding sequence is TGTGCCAGCAGCTTAATCCCGGGACTAGCCAGCTCTGGGGCCAACGTCCTGACTTTC.